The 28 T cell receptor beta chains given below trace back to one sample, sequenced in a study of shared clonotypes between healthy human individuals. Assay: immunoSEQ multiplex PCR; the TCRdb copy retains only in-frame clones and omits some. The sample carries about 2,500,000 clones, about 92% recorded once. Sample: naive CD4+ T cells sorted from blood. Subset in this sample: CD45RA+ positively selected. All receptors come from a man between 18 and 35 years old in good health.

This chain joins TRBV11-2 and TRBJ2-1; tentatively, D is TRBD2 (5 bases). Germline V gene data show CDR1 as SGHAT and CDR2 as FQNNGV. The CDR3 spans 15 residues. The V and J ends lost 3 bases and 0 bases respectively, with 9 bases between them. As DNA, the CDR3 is TGTGCCAGCAGCTTTCGGCGGGTCTCCTACAATGAGCAGTTCTTC. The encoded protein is CASSFRRVSYNEQFF.

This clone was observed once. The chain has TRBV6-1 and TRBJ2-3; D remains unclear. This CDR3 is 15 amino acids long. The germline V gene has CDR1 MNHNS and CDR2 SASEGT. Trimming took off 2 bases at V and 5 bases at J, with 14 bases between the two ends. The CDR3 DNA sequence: TGTGCCAGCAGTGAACAAGGGCAGCCCCTAGATACGCAGTATTTT. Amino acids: CASSEQGQPLDTQYF.

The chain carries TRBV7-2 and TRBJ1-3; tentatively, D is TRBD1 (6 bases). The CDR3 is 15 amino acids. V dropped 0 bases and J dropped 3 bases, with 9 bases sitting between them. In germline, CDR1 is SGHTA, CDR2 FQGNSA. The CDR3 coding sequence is TGTGCCAGCAGCTTAGCAAGGGGGTTTGGAAACACCATATATTTT. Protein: CASSLARGFGNTIYF.

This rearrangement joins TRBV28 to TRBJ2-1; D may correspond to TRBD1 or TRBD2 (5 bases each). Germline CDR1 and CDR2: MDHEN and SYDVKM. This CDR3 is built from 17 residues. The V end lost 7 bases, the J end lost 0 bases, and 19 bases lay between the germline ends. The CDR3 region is CASNPDIFGSSYNEQFF. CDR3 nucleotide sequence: TGTGCCAGCAACCCGGACATTTTTGGGAGCTCCTACAATGAGCAGTTCTTC.

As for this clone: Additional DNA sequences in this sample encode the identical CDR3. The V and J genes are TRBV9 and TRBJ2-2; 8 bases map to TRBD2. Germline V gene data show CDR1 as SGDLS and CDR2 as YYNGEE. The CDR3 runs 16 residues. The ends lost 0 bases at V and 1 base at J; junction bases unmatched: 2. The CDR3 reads CASSVVAGLNTGELFF. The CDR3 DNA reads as TGTGCCAGCAGCGTAGTAGCGGGACTGAACACCGGGGAGCTGTTTTTT.

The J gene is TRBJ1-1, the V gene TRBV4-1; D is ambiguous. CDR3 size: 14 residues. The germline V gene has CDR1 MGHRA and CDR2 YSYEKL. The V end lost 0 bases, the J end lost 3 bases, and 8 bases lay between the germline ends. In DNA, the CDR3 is TGCGCCAGCAGCCAAGATCTCCGGTACACTGAAGCTTTCTTT. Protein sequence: CASSQDLRYTEAFF.

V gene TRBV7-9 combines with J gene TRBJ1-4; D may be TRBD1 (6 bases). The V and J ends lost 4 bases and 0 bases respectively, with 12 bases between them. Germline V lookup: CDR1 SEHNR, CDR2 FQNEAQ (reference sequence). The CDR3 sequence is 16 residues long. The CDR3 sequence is CASSWGRTATNEKLFF. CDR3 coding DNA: TGTGCCAGCAGCTGGGGGCGGACAGCAACTAATGAAAAACTGTTTTTT.

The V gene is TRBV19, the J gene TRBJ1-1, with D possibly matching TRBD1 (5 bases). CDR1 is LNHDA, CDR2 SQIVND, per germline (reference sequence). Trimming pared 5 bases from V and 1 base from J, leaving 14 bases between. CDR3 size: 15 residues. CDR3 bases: TGTGCCAGTAGTTTTTCCGGGACCCAGAACACTGAAGCTTTCTTT. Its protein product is CASSFSGTQNTEAFF.

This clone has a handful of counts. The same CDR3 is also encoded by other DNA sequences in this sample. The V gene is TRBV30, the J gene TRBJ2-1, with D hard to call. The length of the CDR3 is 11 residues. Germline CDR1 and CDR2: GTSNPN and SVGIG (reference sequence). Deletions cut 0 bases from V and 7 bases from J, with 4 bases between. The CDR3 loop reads CAWSVENEQFF. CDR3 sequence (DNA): TGTGCCTGGAGTGTAGAGAATGAGCAGTTCTTC.

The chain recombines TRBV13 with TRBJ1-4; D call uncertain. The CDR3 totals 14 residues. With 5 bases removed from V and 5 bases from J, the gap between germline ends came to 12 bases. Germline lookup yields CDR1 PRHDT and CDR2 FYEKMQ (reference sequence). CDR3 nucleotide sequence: TGTGCCAGCAGCCTCCTAGGAGGAAATGAAAAACTGTTTTTT. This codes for CASSLLGGNEKLFF.

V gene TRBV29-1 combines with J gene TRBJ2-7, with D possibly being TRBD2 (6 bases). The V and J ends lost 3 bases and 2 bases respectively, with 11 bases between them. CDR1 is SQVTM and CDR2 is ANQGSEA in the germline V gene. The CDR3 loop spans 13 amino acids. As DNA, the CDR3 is TGCAGCGTTGACGGTAGCGGTACCTACGAGCAGTACTTC. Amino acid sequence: CSVDGSGTYEQYF.

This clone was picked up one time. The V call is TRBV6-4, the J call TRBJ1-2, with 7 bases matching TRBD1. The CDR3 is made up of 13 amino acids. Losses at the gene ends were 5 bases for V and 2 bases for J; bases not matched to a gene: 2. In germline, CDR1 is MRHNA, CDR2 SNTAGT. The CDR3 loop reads CASSRQGNYGYTF. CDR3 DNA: TGTGCCAGCAGTAGACAGGGAAACTATGGCTACACCTTC.

The CDR3 region has the DNA TGTGCCAGCAGTTCTCGGGGGGCGGATACGCAGTATTTT. It is translated as CASSSRGADTQYF. The rearrangement links TRBV5-6 to TRBJ2-3, with D possibly TRBD2 on 7 matching bases. The germline V and J ends were trimmed by 5 bases and 6 bases, with 13 bases remaining between them. Per the germline V gene, CDR1 is SGHDT and CDR2 is YYEEEE. This CDR3 region has 13 residues.

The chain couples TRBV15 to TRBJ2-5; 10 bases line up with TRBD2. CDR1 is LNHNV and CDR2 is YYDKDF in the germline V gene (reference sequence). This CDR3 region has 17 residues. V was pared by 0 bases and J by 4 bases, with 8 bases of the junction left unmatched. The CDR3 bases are TGTGCCACCAGCAGAGATCCCGCTAGCGGGGGAAGAGAGACCCAGTACTTC. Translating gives CATSRDPASGGRETQYF.

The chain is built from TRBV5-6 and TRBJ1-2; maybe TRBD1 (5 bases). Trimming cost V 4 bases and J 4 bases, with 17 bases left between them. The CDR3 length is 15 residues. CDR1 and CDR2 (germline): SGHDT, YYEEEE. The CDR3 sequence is CASSQLGTVSYGYTF. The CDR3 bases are TGTGCCAGCAGCCAGTTGGGGACGGTCTCCTATGGCTACACCTTC.

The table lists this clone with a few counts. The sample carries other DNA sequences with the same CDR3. Written as DNA, the CDR3 is TGCGCCAGCAGCTTGGGGGGGCCGAACACTGAAGCTTTCTTT. Its translation is CASSLGGPNTEAFF. The chain recombines TRBV5-1 with TRBJ1-1, with D perhaps matching TRBD1 (6 bases). V shed 0 bases and J shed 1 base, with 7 bases lying between them. In germline, CDR1 is SGHRS, CDR2 YFSETQ. There are 14 residues in the CDR3.

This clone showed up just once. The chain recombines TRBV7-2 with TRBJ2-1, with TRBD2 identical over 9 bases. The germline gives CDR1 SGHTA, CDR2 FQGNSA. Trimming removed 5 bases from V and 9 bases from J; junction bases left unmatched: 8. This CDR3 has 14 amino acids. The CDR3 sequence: CASSPTSGIFEQFF. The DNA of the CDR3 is TGTGCCAGCAGCCCGACTAGCGGCATATTTGAGCAGTTCTTC.

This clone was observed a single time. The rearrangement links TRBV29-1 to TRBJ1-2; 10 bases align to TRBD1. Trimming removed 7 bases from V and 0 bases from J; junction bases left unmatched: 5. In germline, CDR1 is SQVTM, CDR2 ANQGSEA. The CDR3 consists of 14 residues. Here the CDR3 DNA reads TGCAGCGCCGAGGACAGGGGGGCTAACTATGGCTACACCTTC. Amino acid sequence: CSAEDRGANYGYTF.

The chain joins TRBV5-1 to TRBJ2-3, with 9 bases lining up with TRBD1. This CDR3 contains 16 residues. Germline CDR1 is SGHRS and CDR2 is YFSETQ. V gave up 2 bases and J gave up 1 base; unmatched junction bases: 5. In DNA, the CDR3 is TGCGCCAGCAGCTTACAGGGGGCGAAAGGCACAGATACGCAGTATTTT. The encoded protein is CASSLQGAKGTDTQYF. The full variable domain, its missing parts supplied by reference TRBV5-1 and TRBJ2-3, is KAGVTQTPRYLIKTRGQQVTLSCSPISGHRSVSWYQQTPGQGLQFLFEYFSETQRNKGNFPGRFSGRQFSNSRSEMNVSTLELGDSALYLCASSLQGAKGTDTQYFGPGTRLTVL.

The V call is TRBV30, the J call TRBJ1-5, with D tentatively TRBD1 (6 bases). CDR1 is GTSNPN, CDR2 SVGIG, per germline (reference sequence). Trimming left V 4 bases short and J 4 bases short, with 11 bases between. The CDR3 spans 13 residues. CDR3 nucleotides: TGTGCCTGGACGGACAGCCTTAATCAGCCCCAGCATTTT. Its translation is CAWTDSLNQPQHF.

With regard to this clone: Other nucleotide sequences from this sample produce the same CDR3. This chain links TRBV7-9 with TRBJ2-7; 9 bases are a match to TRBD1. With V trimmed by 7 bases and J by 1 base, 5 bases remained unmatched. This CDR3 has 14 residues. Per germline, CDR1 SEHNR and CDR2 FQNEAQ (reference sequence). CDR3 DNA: TGTGCCAGCACCCCGGGACAGGGTTCCTACGAGCAGTACTTC. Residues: CASTPGQGSYEQYF.

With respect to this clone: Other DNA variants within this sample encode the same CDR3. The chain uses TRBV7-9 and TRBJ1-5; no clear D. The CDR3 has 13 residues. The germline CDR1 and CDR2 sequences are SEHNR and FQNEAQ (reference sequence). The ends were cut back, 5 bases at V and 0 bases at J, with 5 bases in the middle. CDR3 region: CASSRDSNQPQHF. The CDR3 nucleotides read TGTGCCAGCAGCAGAGATAGCAATCAGCCCCAGCATTTT.

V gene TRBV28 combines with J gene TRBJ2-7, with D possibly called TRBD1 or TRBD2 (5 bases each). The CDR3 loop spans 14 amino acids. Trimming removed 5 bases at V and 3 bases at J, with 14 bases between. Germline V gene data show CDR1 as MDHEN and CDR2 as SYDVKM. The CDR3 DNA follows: TGTGCCAGCAGTATCAGTGGGGGTCACTACGAGCAGTACTTC. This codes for CASSISGGHYEQYF. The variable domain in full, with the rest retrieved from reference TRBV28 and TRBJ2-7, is DVKVTQSSRYLVKRTGEKVFLECVQDMDHENMFWYRQDPGLGLRLIYFSYDVKMKEKGDIPEGYSVSREKKERFSLILESASTNQTSMYLCASSISGGHYEQYFGPGTRLTVT.

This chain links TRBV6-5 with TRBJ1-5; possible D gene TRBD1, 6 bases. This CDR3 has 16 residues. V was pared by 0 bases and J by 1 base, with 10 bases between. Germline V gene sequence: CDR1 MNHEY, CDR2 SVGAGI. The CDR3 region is CASSYSKGVSNQPQHF. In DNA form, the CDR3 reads TGTGCCAGCAGTTACTCGAAGGGGGTGAGCAATCAGCCCCAGCATTTT.

The CDR3 DNA sequence: TGTGCCAGTAGTTCCGGGACTAGCGGGGAGTACGAGCAGTACTTC. Protein: CASSSGTSGEYEQYF. J is TRBJ2-7 and V is TRBV19; 13 bases match TRBD2. With V trimmed by 5 bases and J by 4 bases, 5 bases remained unmatched. The CDR3 is 15 residues long. Germline V gene sequence: CDR1 LNHDA, CDR2 SQIVND (reference sequence).

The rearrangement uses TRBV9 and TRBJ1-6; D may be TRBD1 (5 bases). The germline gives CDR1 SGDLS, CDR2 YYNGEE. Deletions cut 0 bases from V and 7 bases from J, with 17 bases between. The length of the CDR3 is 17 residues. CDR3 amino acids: CASSVADRGSKNSPLHF. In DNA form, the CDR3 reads TGTGCCAGCAGCGTAGCTGATCGGGGGTCAAAGAATTCACCCCTCCACTTT.

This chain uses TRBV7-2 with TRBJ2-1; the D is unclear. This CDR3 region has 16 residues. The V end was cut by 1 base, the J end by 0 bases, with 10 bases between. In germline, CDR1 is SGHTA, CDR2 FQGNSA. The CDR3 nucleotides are TGTGCCAGCAGCTTAGTGGGCCCTATCTCCTACAATGAGCAGTTCTTC. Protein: CASSLVGPISYNEQFF.

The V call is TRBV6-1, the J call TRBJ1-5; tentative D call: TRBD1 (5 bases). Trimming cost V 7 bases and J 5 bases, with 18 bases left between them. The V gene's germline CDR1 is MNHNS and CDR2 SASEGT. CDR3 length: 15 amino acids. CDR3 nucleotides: TGTGCCAGCATGGCGCTTCGGGGGATGTATCAGCCCCAGCATTTT. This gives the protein CASMALRGMYQPQHF.